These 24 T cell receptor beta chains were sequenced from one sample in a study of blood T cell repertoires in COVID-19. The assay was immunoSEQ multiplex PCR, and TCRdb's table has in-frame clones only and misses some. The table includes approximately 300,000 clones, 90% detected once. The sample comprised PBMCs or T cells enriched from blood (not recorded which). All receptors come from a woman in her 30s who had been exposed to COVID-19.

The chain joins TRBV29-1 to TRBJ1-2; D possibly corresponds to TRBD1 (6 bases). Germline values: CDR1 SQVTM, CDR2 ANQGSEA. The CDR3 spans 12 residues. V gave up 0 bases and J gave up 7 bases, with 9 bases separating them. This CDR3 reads CSVEDVGGGYTF. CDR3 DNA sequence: TGCAGCGTTGAAGATGTAGGGGGTGGCTACACCTTC.

CDR3 nucleotides: TGTGCCAGCAGCCAGGGCGACAGGGTAGGTCAGCCCCAGCATTTT. This sequence encodes CASSQGDRVGQPQHF. This chain joins TRBV3-1 (or the pseudogene TRBV3-2) and TRBJ1-5; 7 bases line up with TRBD1. Germline CDR1 is LGHDT and CDR2 is YNNKEL (reference sequence). The CDR3 loop spans 15 amino acids. V shed 3 bases and J 6 bases; nucleotides not matched to a gene: 8.

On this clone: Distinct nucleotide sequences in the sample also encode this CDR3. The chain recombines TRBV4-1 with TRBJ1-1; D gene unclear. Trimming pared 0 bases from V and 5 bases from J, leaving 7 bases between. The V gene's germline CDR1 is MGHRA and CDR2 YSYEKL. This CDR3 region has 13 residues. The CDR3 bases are TGCGCCAGCAGCCAAGATCGGGATACTGAAGCTTTCTTT. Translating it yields CASSQDRDTEAFF.

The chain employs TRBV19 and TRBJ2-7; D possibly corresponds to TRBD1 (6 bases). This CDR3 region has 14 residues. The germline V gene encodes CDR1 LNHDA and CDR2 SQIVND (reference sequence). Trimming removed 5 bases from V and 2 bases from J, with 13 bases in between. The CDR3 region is CASSPGHRAYEQYF. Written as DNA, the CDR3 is TGTGCCAGTAGTCCGGGACACCGAGCCTACGAGCAGTACTTC.

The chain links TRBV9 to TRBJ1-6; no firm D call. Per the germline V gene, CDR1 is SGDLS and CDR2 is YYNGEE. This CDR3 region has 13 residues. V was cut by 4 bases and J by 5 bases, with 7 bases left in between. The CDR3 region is CASSPYNNSPLHF. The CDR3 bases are TGTGCCAGCAGCCCTTACAATAATTCACCCCTCCACTTT.

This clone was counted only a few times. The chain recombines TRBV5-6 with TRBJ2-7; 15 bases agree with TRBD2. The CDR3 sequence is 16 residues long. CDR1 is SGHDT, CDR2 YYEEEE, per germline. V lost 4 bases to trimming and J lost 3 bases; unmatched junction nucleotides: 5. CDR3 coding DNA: TGTGCCAGCAGCCGGACTAGCGGGGGGGCGATCTACGAGCAGTACTTC. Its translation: CASSRTSGGAIYEQYF.

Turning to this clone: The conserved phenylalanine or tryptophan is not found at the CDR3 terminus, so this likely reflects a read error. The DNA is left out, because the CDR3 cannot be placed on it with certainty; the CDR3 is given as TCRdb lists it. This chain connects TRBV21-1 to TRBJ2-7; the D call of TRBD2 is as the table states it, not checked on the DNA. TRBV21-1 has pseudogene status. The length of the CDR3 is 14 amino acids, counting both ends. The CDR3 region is CASSTWRRGRVSNL.

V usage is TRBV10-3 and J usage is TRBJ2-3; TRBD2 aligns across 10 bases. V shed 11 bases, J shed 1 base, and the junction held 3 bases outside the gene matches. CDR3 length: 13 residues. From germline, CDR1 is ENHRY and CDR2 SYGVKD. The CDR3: CAAGTSGTDTQYF. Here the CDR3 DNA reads TGTGCCGCCGGGACTAGCGGCACAGATACGCAGTATTTT.

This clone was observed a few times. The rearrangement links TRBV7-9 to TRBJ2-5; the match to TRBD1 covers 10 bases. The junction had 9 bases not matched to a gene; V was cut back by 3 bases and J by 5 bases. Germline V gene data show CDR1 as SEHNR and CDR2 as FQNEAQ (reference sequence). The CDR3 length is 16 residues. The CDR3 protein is CASSFRLGQGIETQYF. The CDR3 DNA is TGTGCCAGCAGCTTTCGTTTGGGACAGGGGATCGAGACCCAGTACTTC.

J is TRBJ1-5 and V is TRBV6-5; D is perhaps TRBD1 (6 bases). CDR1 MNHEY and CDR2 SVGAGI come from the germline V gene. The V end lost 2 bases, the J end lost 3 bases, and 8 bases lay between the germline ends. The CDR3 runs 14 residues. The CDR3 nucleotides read TGTGCCAGCAGTTACCGGGACAACAATCAGCCCCAGCATTTT. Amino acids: CASSYRDNNQPQHF.

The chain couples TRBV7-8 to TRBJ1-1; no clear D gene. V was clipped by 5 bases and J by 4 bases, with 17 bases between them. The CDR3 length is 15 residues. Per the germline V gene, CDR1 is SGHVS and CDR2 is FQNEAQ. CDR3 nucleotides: TGTGCCAGCAGCCGAATTGAGGGTTTGGGCACTGAAGCTTTCTTT. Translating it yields CASSRIEGLGTEAFF.

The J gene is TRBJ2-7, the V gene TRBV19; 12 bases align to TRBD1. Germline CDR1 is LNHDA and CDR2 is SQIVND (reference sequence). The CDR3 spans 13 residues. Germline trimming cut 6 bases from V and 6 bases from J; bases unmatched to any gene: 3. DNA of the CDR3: TGTGCCAGTAGCGGGACAGGGGGCGCCGAGCAGTACTTC. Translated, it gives CASSGTGGAEQYF.

CDR3 bases: TGTGCCAGCAGCTCGGGACTAGCGGGGGGTCTAGATACGCAGTATTTT. Amino acid sequence: CASSSGLAGGLDTQYF. The V call is TRBV7-9, the J call TRBJ2-3; TRBD2 matches 15 bases. Germline CDR1 reads SEHNR; CDR2 reads FQNEAQ (reference sequence). This CDR3 comprises 16 residues. Losses at the gene ends were 4 bases for V and 5 bases for J; bases not matched to a gene: 4.

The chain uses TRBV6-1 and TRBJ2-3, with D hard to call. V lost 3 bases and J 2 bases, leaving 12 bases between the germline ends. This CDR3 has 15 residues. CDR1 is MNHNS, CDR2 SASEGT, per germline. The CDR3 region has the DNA TGTGCCAGCAGTGAGTCCCGGGTTCTCACAGATACGCAGTATTTT. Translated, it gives CASSESRVLTDTQYF.

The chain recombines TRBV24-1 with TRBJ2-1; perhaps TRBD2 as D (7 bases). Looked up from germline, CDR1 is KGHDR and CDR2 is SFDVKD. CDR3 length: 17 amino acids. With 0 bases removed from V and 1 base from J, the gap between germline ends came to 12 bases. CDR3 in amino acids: CATSDLRGGASYNEQFF. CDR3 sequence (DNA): TGTGCCACCAGTGATTTGCGTGGGGGGGCATCCTACAATGAGCAGTTCTTC.

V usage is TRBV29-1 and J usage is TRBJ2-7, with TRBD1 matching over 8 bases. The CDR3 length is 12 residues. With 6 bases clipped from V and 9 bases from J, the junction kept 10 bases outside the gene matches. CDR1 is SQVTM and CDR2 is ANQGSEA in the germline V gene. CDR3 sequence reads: CSVGDRGEVQYF. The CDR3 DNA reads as TGCAGCGTGGGCGACAGGGGCGAAGTGCAGTACTTC.

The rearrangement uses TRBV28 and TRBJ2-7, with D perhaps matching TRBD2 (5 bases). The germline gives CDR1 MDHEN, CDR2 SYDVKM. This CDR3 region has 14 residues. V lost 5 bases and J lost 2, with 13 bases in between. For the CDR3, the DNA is TGTGCCAGCAGTCTACCGGACTCCGCCTACGAGCAGTACTTC. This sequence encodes CASSLPDSAYEQYF.

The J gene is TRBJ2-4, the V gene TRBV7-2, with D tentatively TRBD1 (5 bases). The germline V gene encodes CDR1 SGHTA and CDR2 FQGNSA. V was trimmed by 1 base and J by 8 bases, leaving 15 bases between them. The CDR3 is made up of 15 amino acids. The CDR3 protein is CASSLGLGNRHIQYF. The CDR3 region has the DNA TGTGCCAGCAGCTTAGGGCTGGGGAACAGGCACATTCAGTACTTC. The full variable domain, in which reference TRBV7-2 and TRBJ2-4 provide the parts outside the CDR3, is GAGVSQSPSNKVTEKGKDVELRCDPISGHTALYWYRQSLGQGLEFLIYFQGNSAPDKSGLPSDRFSAERTGGSVSTLTIQRTQQEDSAVYLCASSLGLGNRHIQYFGAGTRLSVL.

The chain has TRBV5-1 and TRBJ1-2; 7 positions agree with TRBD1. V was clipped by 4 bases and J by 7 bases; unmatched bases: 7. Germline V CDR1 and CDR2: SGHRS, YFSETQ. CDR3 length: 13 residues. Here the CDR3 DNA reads TGCGCCAGCAGCGTCTCAGGGGGTGGTGGCTACACCTTC. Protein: CASSVSGGGGYTF.

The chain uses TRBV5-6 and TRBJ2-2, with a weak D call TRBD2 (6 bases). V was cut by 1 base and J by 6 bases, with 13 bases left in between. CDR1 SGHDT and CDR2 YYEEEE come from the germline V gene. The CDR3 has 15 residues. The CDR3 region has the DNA TGTGCCAGCAGCTTGCTGACTAGAATACCCGGGGAGCTGTTTTTT. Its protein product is CASSLLTRIPGELFF.

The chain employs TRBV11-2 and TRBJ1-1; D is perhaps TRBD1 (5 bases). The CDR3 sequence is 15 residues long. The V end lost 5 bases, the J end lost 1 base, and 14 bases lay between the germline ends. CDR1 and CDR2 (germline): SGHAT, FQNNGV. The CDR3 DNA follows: TGTGCCAGCAGCCCTCTTCTAACAGGGAACACTGAAGCTTTCTTT. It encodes CASSPLLTGNTEAFF.

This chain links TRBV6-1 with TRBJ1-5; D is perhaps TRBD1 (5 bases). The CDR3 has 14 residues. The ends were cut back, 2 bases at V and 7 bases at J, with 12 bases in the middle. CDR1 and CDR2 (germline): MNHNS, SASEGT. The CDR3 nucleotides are TGTGCCAGCAGTGAACCAGGGATTATCCAGCCCCAGCATTTT. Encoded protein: CASSEPGIIQPQHF.

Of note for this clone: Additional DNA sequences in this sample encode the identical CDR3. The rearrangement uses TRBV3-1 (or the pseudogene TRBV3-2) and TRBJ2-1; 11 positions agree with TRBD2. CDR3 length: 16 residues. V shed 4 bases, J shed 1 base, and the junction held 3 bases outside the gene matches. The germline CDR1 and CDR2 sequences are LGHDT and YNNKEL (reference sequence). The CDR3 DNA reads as TGTGCCAGCAGCCCGGGACTAGCGGTTTCCTACAATGAGCAGTTCTTC. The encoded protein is CASSPGLAVSYNEQFF.

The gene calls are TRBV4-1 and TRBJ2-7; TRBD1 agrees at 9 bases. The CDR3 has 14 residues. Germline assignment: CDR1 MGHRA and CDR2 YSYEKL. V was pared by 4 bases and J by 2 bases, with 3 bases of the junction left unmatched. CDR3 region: CASSPRDRAYEQYF. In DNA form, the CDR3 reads TGCGCCAGCAGCCCCCGGGACAGGGCCTACGAGCAGTACTTC.